This T cell receptor beta chain comes out of a study of blood T cell repertoires in COVID-19. Study as a whole: Samples representing acute and convalescent COVID-19 were sourced from the United States, Italy and Spain. Nucleic acid was either cDNA or gDNA, and it came from T cells, B-cell-depleted T cells, or PBMCs.

This CDR3 contains 12 residues. Trimming pared 2 bases from V and 7 bases from J, leaving 8 bases between. Per germline, CDR1 MDHEN and CDR2 SYDVKM. Repertoires were generated with immunoSEQ multiplex PCR, while TCRdb's copy carries only in-frame clones and drops some. Here the sample spans a few hundred thousand clones, 85% being singletons. This receptor was identified in a young woman with acute or convalescent COVID-19. The genes are TRBV28 and TRBJ1-2, with D tentatively TRBD1 (5 bases). Sequencing input: peripheral blood. This CDR3 reads CASSLAGGGYTF. The CDR3 DNA sequence: TGTGCCAGCAGTTTAGCGGGGGGTGGCTACACCTTC.